The rows below give T cell receptor beta chains drawn from one sample of a study of control samples from healthy donors and cancer patients. Measured with immunoSEQ multiplex PCR; TCRdb has only the in-frame clones, and not every one. The sample carries around 130,000 clones, over 75% recorded once. Sequenced: blood. The origin of the receptors is a man aged 50 to 60 in good health. The conserved cysteine and the conserved F or W are not part of the CDR3 here.

v_call: TRBV11-3; cdr3_length: 13; j_call: TRBJ2-1; cdr3_aa: ASSEDGRDYNEQF
v_call: TRBV7-8; cdr3_length: 13; j_call: TRBJ2-5; cdr3_aa: ASSRLAGMGETQY
v_call: TRBV30; cdr3_length: 13; j_call: TRBJ1-2; cdr3_aa: AWSAGLGANYGYT
v_call: TRBV28; cdr3_length: 13; j_call: TRBJ2-7; cdr3_aa: ASSLLRGSSYEQY
v_call: TRBV2; cdr3_length: 11; j_call: TRBJ2-2; cdr3_aa: ASGQQNTGELF
v_call: TRBV6-6; cdr3_length: 12; j_call: TRBJ2-2; cdr3_aa: ASRNPGLNGELF
v_call: TRBV7-9; cdr3_length: 10; j_call: TRBJ2-7; cdr3_aa: ASSRGAYEQY
v_call: TRBV10-1; cdr3_length: 13; j_call: TRBJ2-3; cdr3_aa: ASMELPVPADTQY
v_call: TRBV10-1; cdr3_length: 12; j_call: TRBJ2-3; cdr3_aa: ATGKGGKADTQY
v_call: TRBV5-1; cdr3_length: 12; j_call: TRBJ1-1; cdr3_aa: ASSLSQGTTEAF
v_call: TRBV27; cdr3_length: 13; j_call: TRBJ2-3; cdr3_aa: ASSSPSTSTDTQY
v_call: TRBV30; cdr3_length: 10; j_call: TRBJ2-5; cdr3_aa: AWTLVSETQY
v_call: TRBV6-5; cdr3_length: 12; j_call: TRBJ2-7; cdr3_aa: ASSSQGISNEQY
v_call: TRBV7-9; cdr3_length: 13; j_call: TRBJ2-7; cdr3_aa: ASAGEGQLYYEQY
v_call: TRBV10-3; cdr3_length: 12; j_call: TRBJ2-2; cdr3_aa: AIMGTVGTGELF
v_call: TRBV6-6; cdr3_length: 12; j_call: TRBJ2-1; cdr3_aa: ASSFDRGPNEQF
v_call: TRBV9; cdr3_length: 13; j_call: TRBJ1-4; cdr3_aa: ASSVDVRAGEKLF
v_call: TRBV12-3/TRBV12-4; cdr3_length: 10; j_call: TRBJ2-7; cdr3_aa: ASSLPGWEQY
v_call: TRBV23-1; cdr3_length: 15; j_call: TRBJ2-7; cdr3_aa: ASSQNPEPRVRYEQY
v_call: TRBV18; cdr3_length: 11; j_call: TRBJ1-4; cdr3_aa: ASSPGMDEKLF
v_call: TRBV9; cdr3_length: 12; j_call: TRBJ2-1; cdr3_aa: ASSVRDSYNEQF
v_call: TRBV11-2; cdr3_length: 10; j_call: TRBJ1-1; cdr3_aa: ASSVGATEAF
v_call: TRBV6-5; cdr3_length: 12; j_call: TRBJ2-7; cdr3_aa: ASRASDSRNEQY
v_call: TRBV18; cdr3_length: 12; j_call: TRBJ2-2; cdr3_aa: ASSINANTGELF
v_call: TRBV3-1/TRBV3-2; cdr3_length: 13; j_call: TRBJ1-3; cdr3_aa: ASSREGGTGNTIY
v_call: TRBV5-5; cdr3_length: 14; j_call: TRBJ1-6; cdr3_aa: ASSFWSRGGNSPLH
v_call: TRBV11-1; cdr3_length: 11; j_call: TRBJ2-3; cdr3_aa: ASEGYSTDTQY
v_call: TRBV7-9; cdr3_length: 13; j_call: TRBJ1-6; cdr3_aa: ASSSRSPDNSPLH
v_call: TRBV2; cdr3_length: 9; j_call: TRBJ2-5; cdr3_aa: ARQVSETQY
v_call: TRBV3-1/TRBV3-2; cdr3_length: 12; j_call: TRBJ2-5; cdr3_aa: ASSSGPIGETQY
v_call: TRBV6-5; cdr3_length: 10; j_call: TRBJ1-2; cdr3_aa: ASSSTSYGYT
v_call: TRBV5-6; cdr3_length: 10; j_call: TRBJ2-7; cdr3_aa: ASSFRGFEQY
v_call: TRBV9; cdr3_length: 11; j_call: TRBJ2-1; cdr3_aa: ASSAQTRNEQF
v_call: TRBV7-9; cdr3_length: 13; j_call: TRBJ2-7; cdr3_aa: ASSLVSLAGGELY
v_call: TRBV29-1; cdr3_length: 11; j_call: TRBJ1-1; cdr3_aa: SIDRAQGTEAF
v_call: TRBV21-1; cdr3_length: 11; j_call: TRBJ1-2; cdr3_aa: ASSKGSDYGYT
v_call: TRBV16; cdr3_length: 13; j_call: TRBJ2-3; cdr3_aa: ASSGGGRVADTQY
v_call: TRBV5-1; cdr3_length: 12; j_call: TRBJ1-2; cdr3_aa: ASSPGTANYGYT
v_call: TRBV5-1; cdr3_length: 16; j_call: TRBJ1-1; cdr3_aa: ASSGSQGRGLTSTEAF
v_call: TRBV25-1; cdr3_length: 11; j_call: TRBJ2-5; cdr3_aa: ASTEGARETQY
v_call: TRBV6-5; cdr3_length: 11; j_call: TRBJ1-2; cdr3_aa: ASSPELGNGYT
v_call: TRBV6-5; cdr3_length: 12; j_call: TRBJ1-1; cdr3_aa: ASSYSARNTEAF
v_call: TRBV7-2; cdr3_length: 15; j_call: TRBJ2-5; cdr3_aa: ASSPRLAGGPGETQY
v_call: TRBV5-1; cdr3_length: 11; j_call: TRBJ2-3; cdr3_aa: ASSVVRTDTQY
v_call: TRBV3-1/TRBV3-2; cdr3_length: 13; j_call: TRBJ1-4; cdr3_aa: ASSQGRGRSEKLF
v_call: TRBV28; cdr3_length: 11; j_call: TRBJ2-1; cdr3_aa: ASRSGVYNEQF
v_call: TRBV20-1; cdr3_length: 9; j_call: TRBJ2-7; cdr3_aa: SVSLNYEQY
v_call: TRBV5-6; cdr3_length: 14; j_call: TRBJ1-5; cdr3_aa: ASSFFPGRDNQPQH
v_call: TRBV7-8; cdr3_length: 11; j_call: TRBJ2-5; cdr3_aa: ASSRGPRNAQY
v_call: TRBV11-2; cdr3_length: 14; j_call: TRBJ1-2; cdr3_aa: ASSLDDGTPNYGYT
v_call: TRBV27; cdr3_length: 15; j_call: TRBJ2-1; cdr3_aa: ASSQSFGREPYNEQF
v_call: TRBV19; cdr3_length: 11; j_call: TRBJ2-7; cdr3_aa: ASSMYDTYEQY
v_call: TRBV24-1; cdr3_length: 12; j_call: TRBJ1-1; cdr3_aa: ATSDPSKTAGAF
v_call: TRBV5-4; cdr3_length: 13; j_call: TRBJ2-1; cdr3_aa: ASTPRASSYNEQF
v_call: TRBV5-6; cdr3_length: 16; j_call: TRBJ2-2; cdr3_aa: ASSLKRGGYGNTGELF
v_call: TRBV11-2; cdr3_length: 14; j_call: TRBJ2-7; cdr3_aa: ASSLETRRTNYEQY
v_call: TRBV11-2; cdr3_length: 11; j_call: TRBJ2-5; cdr3_aa: ATQRQQQETQY
v_call: TRBV12-5; cdr3_length: 11; j_call: TRBJ2-3; cdr3_aa: ASGKFGGDTQY
v_call: TRBV19; cdr3_length: 12; j_call: TRBJ1-2; cdr3_aa: ASWTPGEPYGYT
v_call: TRBV9; cdr3_length: 13; j_call: TRBJ2-2; cdr3_aa: ASSSPGLNTGELF